This TCR beta chain is drawn from a study of early T cells in non-severe SARS-CoV-2 infection. Across the whole study: Bulk RNA isolated from unsorted whole blood underwent sequencing; chains were not paired. Study-level results: Missing private and CD4 specificities, VDJdb matching favored anti-spike CD8 responses.

Unique molecular identifier tags were affixed to discrete cDNA molecules. Each CDR3 protein is one row after TCRdb ran MiXCR on the 5' RACE reads. The sample lists 25,000 to 30,000 distinct CDR3 sequences, approximately 5.3% occurring once. This CDR3 is built from 14 residues. The J segment lost 3 bases and the V segment lost 4 bases, leaving 8 bases of the junction unmatched. Germline CDR1 is DFQATT and CDR2 is SNEGSKA (reference sequence). This clonotype has ten or more counts. What it binds is unknown. The sequencing input was whole blood. The clonotype was recovered from an adult who was a healthcare worker with PCR-confirmed SARS-CoV-2 infection or an uninfected control (not recorded which). J is TRBJ2-5 and V is TRBV20-1; TRBD2 aligns across 7 bases. The CDR3 nucleotides are TGCAGTGCTATAGACCCTAGCGGAAAAGAGACCCAGTACTTC. It encodes CSAIDPSGKETQYF.